This is a list of T cell receptor beta chains from one sample in a study of blood T cell repertoires in COVID-19. Generated by immunoSEQ multiplex PCR, the TCRdb table keeps only in-frame clones and is missing some. The data hold under 60,000 clones, with about 92% observed a single time. Material for sequencing was peripheral blood. The receptors were sampled from a human donor in a cohort sampled during active COVID-19. The CDR3 runs from the conserved cysteine through the conserved F or W.

>TRBV24-1
CATSKGRNEQFF
>TRBV5-1
CASSLTQDKNTEAFF
>TRBV28
CASSGERDTISYEQYF
>TRBV6-1
CASSEAPSGLDEQFF
>TRBV5-4
CASSSGQGLTEAFF
>TRBV7-2
CASSPGLAGVRQYF
>TRBV6-5
CASSYRDGGQPQHF
>TRBV21-1
CASSKEYDSHPSSTDTQYF
>TRBV9
CASSVVQGNEQFF
>TRBV5-4
CASSLTGSSYEQYF
>TRBV9
CASSPSSESSYNEQFF
>TRBV21-1
CAGKLGDEQFF
>TRBV15
CATSKGGAGGINEQFF
>TRBV12-3/TRBV12-4
CASRGLATQYF
>TRBV4-1
CASSPGTGPLQETQYF
>TRBV19
CASERTGGRYGYTF
>TRBV29-1
CSVAHLTSGVNMWADTQYF
>TRBV30
CAWRRTGGRYEQYF
>TRBV27
CASSRGLLRTDTQYF
>TRBV19
CASSLPTGKDYTF
>TRBV10-3
CAISESGTSGYEQYF
>TRBV7-9
CASSLASGNSEQFF
>TRBV9
CASSAGLATPPYF
>TRBV30
CAWGGTAYEQYF
>TRBV9
CASSLGQGPSGNTIYF
>TRBV10-2
CASSEFVLYEQYF
>TRBV6-5
CASRGLAQETQYF
>TRBV28
CASTDGFGGYTF
>TRBV18
CASSPRGGVWGSSYNEQFF
>TRBV20-1
CSASASGGTDTQYF
>TRBV18
CASSRGGVQETQYF
>TRBV19
CASNSQGDVNTEAFF
>TRBV6-5
CASSFQGQETQYF
>TRBV29-1
CSVGTGSEQYF
>TRBV11-2
CASSPVGGGSYEQYF
>TRBV18
CASSRDRVGNTIYF
>TRBV19
CASSIGSRGTGSYEQYF
>TRBV14
CASSLLGAGNTEAFF
>TRBV5-4
CASSRGQGRSWETQYF
>TRBV6-5
CASSYPPRDINYGYTF
>TRBV28
CASSLKGTANSPLHF
>TRBV24-1
CATRTSLSDTQYF
>TRBV28
CASSLKRSGYGYTF
>TRBV5-5
CASSLTYEQYF
>TRBV7-2
CASSRGWYEQYF
>TRBV9
CASSAGQQETQYF
>TRBV6-2/TRBV6-3
CASSYRRENTEAFF
>TRBV28
CASLAGGNNEQFF
>TRBV23-1
CASSQSGGVRQHSNQPQHF
>TRBV7-3
CASSSAPGLAGDEQFF
>TRBV2
CASRISGLAGMNTGELFF